These 25 T cell receptor beta chains were sequenced from one sample in a study of glioma-infiltrating T cells after dendritic cell vaccination. Method: immunoSEQ multiplex PCR; TCRdb's copy keeps in-frame clones and lacks some. This sample has about 91,000 clones; 75% to 85% occur once, and the top ten carry 2.1%. Time point in this sample: after dendritic cell vaccination, including at tumor progression/relapse. Here the sequenced sample was blood, taken after dendritic cell vaccination. Every receptor here comes from a human donor with glioblastoma.

The genes are TRBV7-2 and TRBJ2-6, with D perhaps matching TRBD1 (5 bases). V shed 0 bases and J shed 5 bases, with 5 bases lying between them. This CDR3 is built from 14 residues. From germline, CDR1 is SGHTA and CDR2 FQGNSA. CDR3 nucleotides: TGTGCCAGCAGCTTAGCGGGGCGGGCCAACGTCCTGACTTTC. This gives the protein CASSLAGRANVLTF. Using reference TRBV7-2 and TRBJ2-6 for the parts outside the CDR3, the full variable domain is GAGVSQSPSNKVTEKGKDVELRCDPISGHTALYWYRQSLGQGLEFLIYFQGNSAPDKSGLPSDRFSAERTGGSVSTLTIQRTQQEDSAVYLCASSLAGRANVLTFGAGSRLTVL.

The chain combines TRBV7-9 with TRBJ2-3, with TRBD2 matching over 15 bases. Looked up from germline, CDR1 is SEHNR and CDR2 is FQNEAQ (reference sequence). The CDR3 loop spans 17 amino acids. V lost 4 bases, J lost 3 bases, and 5 bases stayed unmatched. The DNA of the CDR3 is TGTGCCAGCAGCTCCTGGACTAGCGGGAGGGGGACAGATACGCAGTATTTT. Translating gives CASSSWTSGRGTDTQYF.

This rearrangement joins TRBV5-1 to TRBJ2-3; possibly TRBD2 for D (7 bases). V lost 2 bases and J 2 bases, leaving 12 bases between the germline ends. Germline CDR1 is SGHRS and CDR2 is YFSETQ. The CDR3 loop spans 15 amino acids. The CDR3 DNA reads TGCGCCAGCAGCTTCAGGGGACTATTCACAGATACGCAGTATTTT. Residues: CASSFRGLFTDTQYF.

The J gene is TRBJ2-3, the V gene TRBV10-3, with a weak D call TRBD1 (7 bases). V was pared by 11 bases and J by 2 bases, with 14 bases between. The CDR3 is 13 amino acids. CDR1 is ENHRY and CDR2 is SYGVKD in the germline V gene. DNA of the CDR3: TGTGCCCTAGGGGGCGGGGACACAGATACGCAGTATTTT. It codes for CALGGGDTDTQYF.

The chain is built from TRBV5-1 and TRBJ1-5, with unresolved D. CDR3 length: 15 amino acids. Germline V gene data show CDR1 as SGHRS and CDR2 as YFSETQ. V shed 1 base and J shed 3 bases, with 11 bases lying between them. CDR3 in DNA: TGCGCCAGCAGCTTGTCCGGGTTGTACAATCAGCCCCAGCATTTT. Protein: CASSLSGLYNQPQHF.

The chain has TRBV19 and TRBJ2-1; 9 nucleotides agree with TRBD2. There are 15 residues in the CDR3. CDR1 and CDR2 (germline): LNHDA, SQIVND (reference sequence). The ends lost 3 bases at V and 2 bases at J; junction bases unmatched: 2. CDR3 amino acids: CASSMERGAYNEQFF. CDR3 bases: TGTGCCAGTAGTATGGAGCGGGGGGCCTACAATGAGCAGTTCTTC.

The chain uses TRBV25-1 and TRBJ1-6, with a possible D match to TRBD1 (5 bases). The CDR3 contains 17 residues. The V gene's germline CDR1 is MGHDK and CDR2 SYGVNS. V was pared by 4 bases and J by 0 bases, with 13 bases between. CDR3 DNA sequence: TGTGCCAGCAGTGGGGGCGATTCGTCCTCCTATAATTCACCCCTCCACTTT. It specifies CASSGGDSSSYNSPLHF.

This clone was recorded a few times. This chain uses TRBV6-6 with TRBJ2-7, with 7 bases identical to TRBD1. The CDR3 is 14 residues long. Germline V gene sequence: CDR1 MNHNY, CDR2 SVGAGI (reference sequence). The junction had 6 bases not matched to a gene; V was cut back by 6 bases and J by 1 base. CDR3 loop: CASRHRDSSYEQYF. The CDR3 DNA reads TGTGCCAGCAGACACCGGGACAGTTCCTACGAGCAGTACTTC.

This rearrangement joins TRBV27 to TRBJ2-7; no firm D call. V was shortened by 6 bases and J by 9 bases, with 27 bases between the two germline ends. CDR1 and CDR2 from the germline V gene are MNHEY and SMNVEV (reference sequence). The CDR3 length is 16 residues. The CDR3 region is CASSSLQAPSPRRQYF. The CDR3 coding sequence is TGTGCCAGCAGCTCCCTCCAGGCCCCATCTCCTCGGCGGCAGTACTTC.

The chain employs TRBV18 and TRBJ2-1; 7 positions agree with TRBD1. J lost 6 bases, V lost 0 bases, and 2 bases had no gene match. The CDR3 is made up of 14 amino acids. The V gene's germline CDR1 is KGHSH and CDR2 LQKENI. CDR3 nucleotides: TGTGCCAGCTCACCACCGAGGGACAGCAATGAGCAGTTCTTC. It encodes CASSPPRDSNEQFF. Full variable domain (missing parts from reference TRBV18 and TRBJ2-1): NAGVMQNPRHLVRRRGQEARLRCSPMKGHSHVYWYRQLPEEGLKFMVYLQKENIIDESGMPKERFSAEFPKEGPSILRIQQVVRGDSAAYFCASSPPRDSNEQFFGPGTRLTVL.

This chain links TRBV15 with TRBJ2-1; tentatively, D is TRBD2 (5 bases). V lost 0 bases, J lost 9 bases, and 21 bases lay in between. Looked up from germline, CDR1 is LNHNV and CDR2 is YYDKDF (reference sequence). This CDR3 is built from 17 residues. Here the CDR3 DNA reads TGTGCCACCAGCAGAGATTCACAGCGCTCCACTGGGAGTGAGCAGTTCTTC. This sequence encodes CATSRDSQRSTGSEQFF.

V is TRBV5-4 and J is TRBJ2-7; TRBD2 agrees at 11 bases. There are 15 residues in the CDR3. J was trimmed by 2 bases and V by 1 base; bases with no gene match: 2. Germline CDR1 and CDR2: SGHNT and YYREEE (reference sequence). CDR3 nucleotides: TGTGCCAGCAGCTTGTTTAGCGGGGGGGCCTACGAGCAGTACTTC. This encodes CASSLFSGGAYEQYF.

The chain links TRBV6-5 to TRBJ1-2; 8 positions agree with TRBD1. Looked up from germline, CDR1 is MNHEY and CDR2 is SVGAGI. The J segment lost 7 bases and the V segment lost 0 bases, leaving 4 bases of the junction unmatched. The CDR3 spans 14 residues. CDR3 DNA sequence: TGTGCCAGCAGTTACTCTCAGGGGGCAGGTGGCTACACCTTC. As protein: CASSYSQGAGGYTF.

This chain links TRBV27 with TRBJ1-4, with D uncertain. V lost 1 base and J 7 bases, leaving 7 bases between the germline ends. From germline, CDR1 is MNHEY and CDR2 SMNVEV (reference sequence). The CDR3 length is 13 residues. This CDR3 is CASSLYHGEKLFF. CDR3 sequence (DNA): TGTGCCAGCAGTTTATATCACGGTGAAAAACTGTTTTTT. Full variable domain (outside the CDR3, taken from reference TRBV27 and TRBJ1-4): EAQVTQNPRYLITVTGKKLTVTCSQNMNHEYMSWYRQDPGLGLRQIYYSMNVEVTDKGDVPEGYKVSRKEKRNFPLILESPSPNQTSLYFCASSLYHGEKLFFGSGTQLSVL.

The chain is built from TRBV2 and TRBJ1-5; possible D gene TRBD1, 6 bases. Per germline, CDR1 SNHLY and CDR2 FYNNEI. V lost 4 bases and J 0 bases, leaving 13 bases between the germline ends. This CDR3 is 16 amino acids long. The CDR3 region has the DNA TGTGCCAGCAGTGCCAGGGGCGCGGGTAGCAATCAGCCCCAGCATTTT. Its translation is CASSARGAGSNQPQHF. The variable domain in full, with the rest retrieved from reference TRBV2 and TRBJ1-5, is EPEVTQTPSHQVTQMGQEVILRCVPISNHLYFYWYRQILGQKVEFLVSFYNNEISEKSEIFDDQFSVERPDGSNFTLKIRSTKLEDSAMYFCASSARGAGSNQPQHFGDGTRLSIL.

Only one count was recorded for this clone. The chain employs TRBV7-2 and TRBJ2-1; 8 nucleotides agree with TRBD2. V was clipped by 5 bases and J by 9 bases; unmatched bases: 12. This CDR3 is built from 15 residues. Germline V lookup: CDR1 SGHTA, CDR2 FQGNSA. In DNA, the CDR3 is TGTGCCAGCAGCCTACGGGGGGGCGGGTCAATTGAGCAGTTCTTC. Protein sequence: CASSLRGGGSIEQFF.

This sequence joins TRBV6-1 and TRBJ1-1; TRBD1 is a possible D gene (6 bases). Trimming took 4 bases from V and 0 from J, leaving 12 bases between them. Germline CDR1 and CDR2: MNHNS and SASEGT. This CDR3 is built from 15 residues. The CDR3 DNA follows: TGTGCCAGCAGTGCCTCGGGACACATGAACACTGAAGCTTTCTTT. Translated: CASSASGHMNTEAFF.

This clone was recorded a few times. This chain links TRBV9 with TRBJ2-7; 7 bases agree with TRBD1. The CDR3 runs 15 residues. The V segment lost 4 bases and the J segment 3 bases; nucleotides outside the gene matches: 10. The V gene's germline CDR1 is SGDLS and CDR2 YYNGEE. CDR3 sequence (DNA): TGTGCCAGCAGCAGATACGGACAGGCGGTCTACGAGCAGTACTTC. It codes for CASSRYGQAVYEQYF.

CDR3 nucleotide sequence: TGTGCCAGCAGCTTAGCGCAGGGGGAGCAGTACGTC. Translating gives CASSLAQGEQYV. The chain has TRBV7-8 and TRBJ2-7; a possible D gene is TRBD1 (6 bases). The CDR3 loop spans 12 amino acids. V shed 0 bases and J shed 7 bases, with 7 bases lying between them. Germline CDR1 and CDR2: SGHVS and FQNEAQ.

This rearrangement joins TRBV4-2 to TRBJ2-1; TRBD2 agrees at 7 bases. Trimming cost V 0 bases and J 0 bases; bases outside gene matches: 8. The germline V gene has CDR1 LGHNA and CDR2 YNFKEQ. This CDR3 comprises 18 residues. CDR3 coding DNA: TGTGCCAGCAGCCAAGAAGGGTTACCGGGAGGCTCCTACAATGAGCAGTTCTTC. As protein: CASSQEGLPGGSYNEQFF.

The genes are TRBV6-1 and TRBJ1-2; D gene uncertain. The germline V and J ends were trimmed by 5 bases and 4 bases, with 11 bases remaining between them. Germline V CDR1 and CDR2: MNHNS, SASEGT. CDR3 length: 13 amino acids. This chain's CDR3 is CASSPRTIYGYTF. For the CDR3, the DNA is TGTGCCAGCAGTCCCCGGACTATCTATGGCTACACCTTC.

This clone came up a few times. The chain combines TRBV18 with TRBJ2-2; 8 nucleotides match TRBD1. Losses at the gene ends were 3 bases for V and 3 bases for J; bases not matched to a gene: 6. The CDR3 has 16 amino acids. Germline CDR1 reads KGHSH; CDR2 reads LQKENI. CDR3 sequence: CASSPGGQGYTGELFF. The DNA for the CDR3 is TGTGCCAGCTCACCGGGTGGACAGGGCTACACCGGGGAGCTGTTTTTT.

The chain links TRBV25-1 to TRBJ1-2; 7 nucleotides align to TRBD1. From germline, CDR1 is MGHDK and CDR2 SYGVNS. The CDR3 has 14 residues. V was clipped by 5 bases and J by 8 bases; unmatched bases: 11. The CDR3 sequence is CASSKSDRLSGYTF. DNA for the CDR3: TGTGCCAGCAGTAAATCGGACAGGCTCTCGGGCTACACCTTC.

V is TRBV28 and J is TRBJ1-2, with 7 nucleotides matching TRBD1. Germline V gene data show CDR1 as MDHEN and CDR2 as SYDVKM. The CDR3 spans 14 residues. V gave up 8 bases and J gave up 7 bases; unmatched junction bases: 13. CDR3 in amino acids: CASHGPSTGTGYTF. CDR3 nucleotide sequence: TGTGCCAGCCACGGCCCTTCGACAGGGACTGGCTACACCTTC.

This sequence joins TRBV6-5 and TRBJ1-2; the D gene is possibly TRBD1 (5 bases). Germline V lookup: CDR1 MNHEY, CDR2 SVGAGI. The CDR3 runs to 12 residues. V was clipped by 2 bases and J by 7 bases, with 8 bases between them. CDR3 protein: CASSYGAAGYTF. The CDR3 DNA follows: TGTGCCAGCAGTTACGGGGCGGCTGGCTACACCTTC.